Presented here are 29 T cell receptor beta chains from one specimen sequenced in a study of metastatic and nonmetastatic thyroid tumors. No patient received treatment before thyroid surgery. TCRdb re-analyzed the PCR reads through MiXCR. The table records more than 10,000 clones, around 20% of them present only once. The sample was adjacent normal tissue. The receptors come from a female donor with papillary thyroid cancer or a benign thyroid nodule (not recorded which). Some clones in this sample may be carry-over from other donors' samples.

This clone came up once. The chain uses TRBV7-6 and TRBJ2-1; a weak D match, TRBD2 (6 bases). CDR3 length equals 16 residues. CDR1 is SGHVS, CDR2 FNYEAQ, per germline. V lost 0 bases, J lost 8 bases, and 17 bases lay in between. This CDR3 reads CASSLAPSGCQYEQFF. In nucleotides, the CDR3 is TGTGCCAGCAGCTTAGCGCCCAGCGGGTGCCAGTATGAGCAGTTCTTC. Supplemented by reference TRBV7-6 and TRBJ2-1, the full variable domain reads GAGVSQSPRYKVTKRGQDVALRCDPISGHVSLYWYRQALGQGPEFLTYFNYEAQQDKSGLPNDRFSAERPEGSISTLTIQRTEQRDSAMYRCASSLAPSGCQYEQFFGPGTRLTVL.

This clone has a count of ten or more. V and J are TRBV4-2 and TRBJ1-3; D remains ambiguous. With 1 base removed from V and 3 bases from J, the gap between germline ends came to 10 bases. Per the germline V gene, CDR1 is LGHNA and CDR2 is YNFKEQ. This CDR3 is built from 15 residues. The CDR3 spells CASSQVTGFGNTIYF. The CDR3 bases are TGTGCCAGCAGCCAAGTTACGGGCTTTGGAAACACCATATATTTT.

This chain connects TRBV7-2 to TRBJ1-1; no definite D call. This CDR3 has 15 residues. Germline V CDR1 and CDR2: SGHTA, FQGNSA. V shed 0 bases and J shed 3 bases, with 11 bases lying between them. The CDR3, as DNA: TGTGCCAGCAGCTTAGCAGGGCCCATGGACACTGAAGCTTTCTTT. Translated, it gives CASSLAGPMDTEAFF.

This clone has a handful of counts. This rearrangement joins TRBV13 to TRBJ1-2; tentatively, D is TRBD1 (5 bases). The CDR3 covers 16 residues. Germline V gene sequence: CDR1 PRHDT, CDR2 FYEKMQ (reference sequence). Trimming stripped 0 bases from V and 6 bases from J, with 17 bases between. The CDR3 region has the DNA TGTGCCAGCAGCTTAGGGTCCGGGACGGTTGGGGATGGCTACACCTTC. Translated: CASSLGSGTVGDGYTF.

Points on this clone: The junction does not match germline at one end; this may be a read error. CDR3 coding DNA: TGTGCCAGCAGCTTAGACAGCTCCCACAATGAGCAGTTCTTC. Translated: CASSLDSSHNEQFF. The chain recombines TRBV7-9 with TRBJ2-1; no clear D. The CDR3 consists of 14 residues. The germline gives CDR1 SEHNR, CDR2 FQNEAQ (reference sequence).

This clone was counted between two and nine times. V and J are TRBV10-3 and TRBJ1-5; D is ambiguous. CDR3 length equals 14 residues. The germline CDR1 and CDR2 sequences are ENHRY and SYGVKD. V dropped 7 bases and J dropped 0 bases, with 10 bases sitting between them. The CDR3 sequence: CAITGLYSNQPQHF. In DNA form, the CDR3 reads TGTGCCATCACAGGTCTTTATAGCAATCAGCCCCAGCATTTT.

The sample holds a few counts of this clone. The chain is built from TRBV7-3 and TRBJ2-1; the D gene is possibly TRBD2 (5 bases). Trimming took 3 bases from V and 12 from J, leaving 9 bases between them. The CDR3 covers 11 residues. Looked up from germline, CDR1 is SGHTA and CDR2 is FQGTGA. The CDR3, as DNA: TGTGCCAGCAGCTTGGGCGGGCCGCAGTTCTTC. Translated, it gives CASSLGGPQFF.

V usage is TRBV5-4 and J usage is TRBJ1-1; possibly TRBD1 for D (6 bases). The CDR3 totals 13 residues. The V end lost 6 bases, the J end lost 4 bases, and 13 bases lay between the germline ends. Germline-derived CDR1 and CDR2 are SGHNT and YYREEE (reference sequence). The CDR3 protein is CASTLGGLTEAFF. The CDR3 nucleotides are TGTGCCAGCACCCTCGGGGGGCTCACTGAAGCTTTCTTT.

This clone was observed at least ten times. A much larger clonotype is one base distant, so this may be a read error. The chain links TRBV6-6 to TRBJ2-5; 7 bases fit TRBD2. The germline V gene has CDR1 MNHNY and CDR2 SVGAGI (reference sequence). This CDR3 is built from 16 residues. The CDR3 reads CASSYPGTARRETRYF. CDR3 bases: TGTGCCAGCAGTTACCCTGGGACCGCTCGGCGGGAGACCCGGTACTTC.

By sample share, this clone is medium-sized. The chain couples TRBV6-1 to TRBJ2-2; D is possibly TRBD1 or TRBD2 (6 bases each). This CDR3 spans 14 amino acids. Germline CDR1 and CDR2: MNHNS and SASEGT. V lost 1 base to trimming and J lost 7 bases, with 10 bases between them. The CDR3 sequence: CASSEGGGIGELFF. The CDR3 DNA sequence: TGTGCCAGCAGTGAAGGAGGGGGGATCGGGGAGCTGTTTTTT.

In its sample, this clone was seen many times. This chain connects TRBV4-1 to TRBJ2-4, with a weak D call TRBD2 (6 bases). The CDR3 spans 20 residues. CDR1 MGHRA and CDR2 YSYEKL come from the germline V gene. Trimming removed 0 bases from V and 1 base from J, with 22 bases in between. The CDR3 nucleotides are TGCGCCAGCAGCCAAGAAAGGCTAGTCGGGCATGGGAGGGCCAAAAACATTCAGTACTTC. Its translation: CASSQERLVGHGRAKNIQYF.

This clone has at least ten counts. At one of its ends the junction is not consistent with the germline gene, which may arise from a read error. The genes are TRBV6-2 or TRBV6-3 and TRBJ1-4, with TRBD1 matching over 7 bases. The CDR3 runs to 14 residues. Germline CDR1 reads MNHEY; CDR2 reads SVGEGT. In DNA form, the CDR3 reads TGTGCCACCGAGGTGGGTCAGGGGGATGAAAAACCGTTTTTT. It codes for CATEVGQGDEKPFF.

This clone has a count of ten or more. The chain is built from TRBV18 and TRBJ1-1; D is perhaps TRBD1 (6 bases). In germline, CDR1 is KGHSH, CDR2 LQKENI. The CDR3 sequence is 12 residues long. V shed 5 bases and J shed 5 bases, with 9 bases lying between them. CDR3 nucleotide sequence: TGTGCCAGCTCAAAAGGGACAACTGAAGCTTTCTTT. Encoded protein: CASSKGTTEAFF.

The chain combines TRBV20-1 with TRBJ1-1, with D tentatively TRBD1 (5 bases). The CDR3 contains 14 residues. The germline V gene has CDR1 DFQATT and CDR2 SNEGSKA (reference sequence). The CDR3 sequence is CSVAAGGGDTEAFF. Here the CDR3 DNA reads TGCAGCGTCGCGGCTGGGGGGGGTGACACTGAAGCTTTCTTT.

This clone was detected ten times or more. The chain uses TRBV5-1 and TRBJ2-1, with 7 bases lining up with TRBD2. CDR1 SGHRS and CDR2 YFSETQ come from the germline V gene. V was pared by 4 bases and J by 6 bases, with 13 bases of the junction left unmatched. The CDR3 runs 16 residues. CDR3 protein: CASSHTSDLSRNEQFF. In DNA, the CDR3 is TGCGCCAGCAGCCATACTAGCGATCTTTCTCGCAATGAGCAGTTCTTC.

This clone was observed a few times. The chain combines TRBV12-5 with TRBJ2-7; TRBD1 matches 8 bases. From germline, CDR1 is LGHNT and CDR2 FRNRAP. This CDR3 spans 14 amino acids. V was pared by 5 bases and J by 5 bases, with 8 bases of the junction left unmatched. The CDR3 sequence is CASGPRQGSHEQYF. In DNA form, the CDR3 reads TGTGCTAGTGGTCCCCGACAGGGGTCCCACGAGCAGTACTTC.

The chain has TRBV25-1 and TRBJ1-4; TRBD1 is a possible D gene (6 bases). CDR1 is MGHDK, CDR2 SYGVNS, per germline. V was shortened by 3 bases and J by 8 bases, with 16 bases between the two germline ends. The CDR3 is made up of 15 amino acids. CDR3 in DNA: TGTGCCAGCAGTGAGGCGACGACGGGACAAGAAAAACTGTTTTTT. This gives the protein CASSEATTGQEKLFF.

The V call is TRBV4-2, the J call TRBJ1-1; 8 bases fit TRBD1. From germline, CDR1 is LGHNA and CDR2 YNFKEQ. The CDR3 loop spans 18 amino acids. V was pared by 3 bases and J by 6 bases, with 18 bases of the junction left unmatched. The CDR3 protein is CASSQTITGTPQGAEAFF. CDR3 DNA: TGTGCCAGCAGCCAGACTATAACCGGGACTCCACAGGGGGCTGAAGCTTTCTTT.

V gene TRBV11-2 combines with J gene TRBJ1-2; D gene ambiguous. V lost 8 bases to trimming and J lost 2 bases, with 15 bases between them. The length of the CDR3 is 14 residues. CDR1 SGHAT and CDR2 FQNNGV come from the germline V gene. The CDR3: CASQKGRYNYGYTF. In DNA, the CDR3 is TGTGCCAGCCAAAAAGGGCGCTACAACTATGGCTACACCTTC.

The chain couples TRBV7-2 to TRBJ1-1; 7 nucleotides match TRBD1. J lost 4 bases, V lost 5 bases, and 7 bases had no gene match. This CDR3 is 14 amino acids long. The germline V gene encodes CDR1 SGHTA and CDR2 FQGNSA. For the CDR3, the DNA is TGTGCCAGCAGCCACGTAGGGGGCGGCACTGAAGCTTTCTTT. Translated, it gives CASSHVGGGTEAFF.

This clone was counted a few times. The V call is TRBV19, the J call TRBJ2-2; a weak D match, TRBD1 (6 bases). Germline V lookup: CDR1 LNHDA, CDR2 SQIVND (reference sequence). V lost 8 bases, J lost 3 bases, and 10 bases lay in between. The CDR3 consists of 13 residues. CDR3 DNA: TGTGCCAGTCACAAGGGGGACACCGGGGAGCTGTTTTTT. This codes for CASHKGDTGELFF.

About this clone itself: A junction end diverges from the germline sequence, so it may reflect a read error. Other DNA sequences in the sample encode the same CDR3. The rearrangement links TRBV20-1 to TRBJ1-1; D perhaps matches TRBD1 (5 bases). This CDR3 has 14 amino acids. The germline gives CDR1 DFQATT, CDR2 SNEGSKA (reference sequence). CDR3: CSAPRGQGNTEAFF. DNA of the CDR3: TGCAGTGCGCCCCGAGGTCAGGGAAACACTGAAGCATTCTTT.

On this clone itself: Mismatch with germline at one junction end may stem from a read error. Here the CDR3 reads CASSDGSSWANVLTF. As DNA, the CDR3 is TGTGCCAGCAGTGACGGCAGCTCTTGGGCCAACGTCCTTACTTTC. V usage is TRBV6-4 and J usage is TRBJ2-6; D unresolved. CDR1 is MRHNA and CDR2 is SNTAGT in the germline V gene. The CDR3 covers 15 residues.

This clone was counted at least ten times. One base away lies a much larger clone, so this may be a sequencing read error. The chain uses TRBV11-2 and TRBJ1-4; the match to TRBD1 covers 10 bases. The CDR3 loop spans 16 amino acids. The germline V gene has CDR1 SGHAT and CDR2 FQNNGV. The CDR3 nucleotides read TGTGCCAGCAGCTTGGGATGGGGACAGGGGAATGAAAGACTGTTTTTT. Translating it yields CASSLGWGQGNERLFF.

The table lists this clone with many counts. The chain has TRBV3-1 and TRBJ1-5; D is uncertain. Germline loops: CDR1 LGHDT, CDR2 YNNKEL (reference sequence). V was pared by 0 bases and J by 2 bases, with 14 bases between. The CDR3 runs 17 residues. The CDR3 DNA is TGTGCCAGCAGCCAAGAACCTACCACCCTGGGCAATCAGCCCCAGCATTTT. It codes for CASSQEPTTLGNQPQHF.

The sample holds many counts of this clone. The chain joins TRBV5-1 to TRBJ2-3, with D unclear. There are 15 residues in the CDR3. CDR1 SGHRS and CDR2 YFSETQ come from the germline V gene. V shed 0 bases and J shed 1 base, with 9 bases lying between them. CDR3 protein: CASSLGLLRTDTQYF. DNA of the CDR3: TGCGCCAGCAGCTTGGGACTTCTTCGCACAGATACGCAGTATTTT.

The chain recombines TRBV27 with TRBJ1-1, with 7 bases identical to TRBD1. V shed 3 bases, J shed 4 bases, and the junction held 2 bases outside the gene matches. The CDR3 loop spans 13 amino acids. Germline V gene data show CDR1 as MNHEY and CDR2 as SMNVEV (reference sequence). CDR3 sequence reads: CASSFQGGTEAFF. In DNA, the CDR3 is TGTGCCAGCAGTTTTCAGGGGGGCACTGAAGCTTTCTTT.

This clone was seen at least ten times. The V gene is TRBV3-1, the J gene TRBJ2-5, with 13 bases fitting TRBD2. Germline V gene sequence: CDR1 LGHDT, CDR2 YNNKEL (reference sequence). The CDR3 runs to 15 residues. The junction had 6 bases not matched to a gene; V was cut back by 4 bases and J by 7 bases. The CDR3 DNA follows: TGTGCCAGCAGCCCTTGGACTAGCGGGGGTGGGACCCAGTACTTC. This encodes CASSPWTSGGGTQYF.

The sample holds many counts of this clone. The chain links TRBV3-1 to TRBJ2-7; maybe TRBD1 (6 bases). V lost 3 bases and J lost 7, with 16 bases in between. The CDR3 covers 14 residues. Germline V gene data show CDR1 as LGHDT and CDR2 as YNNKEL (reference sequence). DNA for the CDR3: TGTGCCAGCAGCCATTTCACAGGGTCGAGAGAGCAGTACTTC. Translated: CASSHFTGSREQYF.